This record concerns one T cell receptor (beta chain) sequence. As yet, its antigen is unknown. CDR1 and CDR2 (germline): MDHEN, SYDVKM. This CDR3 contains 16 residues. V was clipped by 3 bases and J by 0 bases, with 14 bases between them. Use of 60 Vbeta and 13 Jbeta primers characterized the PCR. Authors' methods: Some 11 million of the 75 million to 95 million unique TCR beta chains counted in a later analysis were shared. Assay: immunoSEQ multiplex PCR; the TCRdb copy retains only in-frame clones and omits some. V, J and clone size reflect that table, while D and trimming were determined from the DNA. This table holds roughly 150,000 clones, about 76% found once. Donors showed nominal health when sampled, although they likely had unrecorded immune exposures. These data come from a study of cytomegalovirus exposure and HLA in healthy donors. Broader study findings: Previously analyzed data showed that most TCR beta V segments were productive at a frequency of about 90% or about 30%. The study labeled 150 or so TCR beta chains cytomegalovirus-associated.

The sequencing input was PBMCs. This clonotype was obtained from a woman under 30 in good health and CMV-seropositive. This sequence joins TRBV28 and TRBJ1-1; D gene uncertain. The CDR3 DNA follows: TGTGCCAGCAGTTTGGGCCAACCGGGATTGAACACTGAAGCTTTCTTT. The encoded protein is CASSLGQPGLNTEAFF.